Here is one TCR beta chain with its context. The target antigen is unknown. The ends lost 3 bases at V and 7 bases at J; junction bases unmatched: 17. The CDR3 sequence is 18 residues long. CDR1 is SGHAT, CDR2 FQNNGV, per germline. These data belong to a study of T cell responses to AZD1222 COVID-19 vaccine. General observations from the study: As reported, nearly half of all spike-specific TCRs target variant regions that are unmutated. The donor group comprised mostly white British people and more females; the analysis possibly underestimated clonal diversity. Rises in breadth and depth of Spike-specific TCRs came after two AZD1222 doses.

Repertoires were generated with immunoSEQ multiplex PCR, while TCRdb's copy carries only in-frame clones and drops some. The repertoire includes some 130,000 clones, 92% of them detected once, and around 3.3% sits in the top ten. This specimen consisted of peripheral blood, obtained 28 days after the second AZD1222 dose. V usage is TRBV11-2 and J usage is TRBJ2-1; 8 bases are a match to TRBD2. The source of this sequence is an adult who received the AZD1222 COVID-19 vaccine. CDR3 protein: CASSFALPGLDIRNEQFF. The CDR3 bases are TGTGCCAGCAGCTTTGCATTACCGGGACTAGATATAAGGAATGAGCAGTTCTTC.